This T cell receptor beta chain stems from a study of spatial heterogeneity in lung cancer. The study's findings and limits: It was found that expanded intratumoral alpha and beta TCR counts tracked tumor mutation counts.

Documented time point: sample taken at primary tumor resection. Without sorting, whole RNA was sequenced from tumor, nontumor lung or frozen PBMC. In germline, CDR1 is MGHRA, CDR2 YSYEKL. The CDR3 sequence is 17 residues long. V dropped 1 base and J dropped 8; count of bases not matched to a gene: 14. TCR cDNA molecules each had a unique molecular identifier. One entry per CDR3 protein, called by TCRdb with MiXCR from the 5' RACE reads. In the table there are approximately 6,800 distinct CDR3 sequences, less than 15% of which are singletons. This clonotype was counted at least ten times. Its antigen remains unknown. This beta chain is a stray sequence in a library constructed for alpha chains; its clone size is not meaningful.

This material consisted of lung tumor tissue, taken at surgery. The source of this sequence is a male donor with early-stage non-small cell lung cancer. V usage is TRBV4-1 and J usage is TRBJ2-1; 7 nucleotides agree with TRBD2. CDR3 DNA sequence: TGCGCCAGCAGCCAAGTCCTGGGACTACAGTTGGAGGATGAGCAGTTCTTC. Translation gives CASSQVLGLQLEDEQFF.